These 18 T cell receptor beta chains came from one sample sequenced in a study of T cell responses to AZD1222 COVID-19 vaccine. Assay: immunoSEQ multiplex PCR; the TCRdb copy retains only in-frame clones and omits some. The sample yields around 99,000 clones, roughly 90% seen once. This specimen consisted of peripheral blood, obtained on day 0 of AZD1222 vaccination. Receptors originate from an adult in good health.

The DNA for the CDR3 is TGTGCCAGCAGCTTAGAAAGCAATCAGCCCCAGCATTTT. Translating it yields CASSLESNQPQHF. The chain carries TRBV11-2 and TRBJ1-5; D is unclear. Between the trimmed V and J ends, which lost 0 bases and 1 base, there was a span of 1 base. The CDR3 totals 13 residues. Germline values: CDR1 SGHAT, CDR2 FQNNGV.

V and J are TRBV7-9 and TRBJ1-2; D call uncertain. Trimming cost V 1 base and J 7 bases, with 16 bases left between them. Looked up from germline, CDR1 is SEHNR and CDR2 is FQNEAQ (reference sequence). The CDR3 runs to 15 residues. The CDR3 DNA reads as TGTGCCAGCAGCTTAGTTGGAGGGAGCCATCCTGGCTACACCTTC. It is translated as CASSLVGGSHPGYTF.

The rearrangement links TRBV11-2 to TRBJ2-7; 9 bases map to TRBD1. Germline V lookup: CDR1 SGHAT, CDR2 FQNNGV. The ends lost 3 bases at V and 5 bases at J; junction bases unmatched: 5. The CDR3 covers 14 residues. The CDR3 loop is CASSFRQGGHEQYF. The CDR3 region has the DNA TGTGCCAGCAGCTTTCGACAGGGGGGGCACGAGCAGTACTTC.

J is TRBJ1-5 and V is TRBV19; D is uncertain. Germline V lookup: CDR1 LNHDA, CDR2 SQIVND (reference sequence). The CDR3 length is 14 residues. V lost 3 bases, J lost 7 bases, and 13 bases lay in between. CDR3 region: CASSIAGFDQPQHF. Here the CDR3 DNA reads TGTGCCAGTAGTATTGCGGGGTTTGACCAGCCCCAGCATTTT.

The rearrangement uses TRBV14 and TRBJ2-7, with D possibly being TRBD2 (7 bases). Trimming left V 5 bases short and J 3 bases short, with 14 bases between. The CDR3 runs to 14 residues. Looked up from germline, CDR1 is SGHDN and CDR2 is FVKESK. The CDR3 coding sequence is TGTGCCAGCAGCGTTAGGGGGGGGTTCTACGAGCAGTACTTC. Protein: CASSVRGGFYEQYF.

The J gene is TRBJ2-1, the V gene TRBV19, with TRBD1 matching over 12 bases. Germline V gives CDR1 LNHDA, CDR2 SQIVND (reference sequence). The CDR3 consists of 17 residues. Trimming at V came to 5 bases and at J to 7 bases, leaving 12 bases not matched to a gene. The CDR3 protein is CASSSPPGTGGQNEQFF. The CDR3 nucleotides read TGTGCCAGTAGTTCACCGCCCGGGACAGGGGGCCAAAATGAGCAGTTCTTC.

J is TRBJ2-7 and V is TRBV3-1 (or the pseudogene TRBV3-2); D remains ambiguous. With 2 bases removed from V and 1 base from J, the gap between germline ends came to 9 bases. Germline loops: CDR1 LGHDT, CDR2 YNNKEL (reference sequence). This CDR3 is 14 amino acids long. This CDR3 is CASSQKGSSYEQYF. In DNA, the CDR3 is TGTGCCAGCAGCCAAAAAGGCAGTTCCTACGAGCAGTACTTC.

This chain links TRBV10-1 with TRBJ2-2; a weak D match, TRBD2 (5 bases). The CDR3 is made up of 14 amino acids. Germline CDR1 WNHNN, CDR2 SYGVQD (reference sequence). Trimming pared 0 bases from V and 4 bases from J, leaving 6 bases between. The CDR3 spells CASSESDSTGELFF. CDR3 coding DNA: TGCGCCAGCAGTGAGTCGGACTCCACCGGGGAGCTGTTTTTT.

V is TRBV7-8 and J is TRBJ2-7; D call uncertain. Germline V gives CDR1 SGHVS, CDR2 FQNEAQ. CDR3 size: 14 residues. V lost 3 bases to trimming and J lost 2 bases, with 11 bases between them. CDR3 sequence reads: CASSFGGLTYEQYF. DNA of the CDR3: TGTGCCAGCAGCTTCGGCGGCTTAACCTACGAGCAGTACTTC.

The chain links TRBV2 to TRBJ2-3; D possibly corresponds to TRBD1 (5 bases). V lost 10 bases and J lost 1, with 12 bases in between. The germline V gene has CDR1 SNHLY and CDR2 FYNNEI. There are 13 residues in the CDR3. The CDR3 loop is CATQGRGTDTQYF. CDR3 DNA: TGTGCCACGCAGGGCAGGGGCACAGATACGCAGTATTTT.

The rearrangement links TRBV28 to TRBJ2-5; 8 nucleotides match TRBD2. V lost 6 bases and J lost 6; bases outside the gene matches: 9. Germline lookup yields CDR1 MDHEN and CDR2 SYDVKM. This CDR3 has 14 amino acids. Written as DNA, the CDR3 is TGTGCCAGCAGCGTCGCGGGGGGCGGGAAGACCCAGTACTTC. Protein: CASSVAGGGKTQYF.

V is TRBV7-2 and J is TRBJ2-6; D is uncertain. Between the trimmed V and J ends, which lost 2 bases and 0 bases, there was a span of 8 bases. CDR3 length equals 16 residues. Germline V gene data show CDR1 as SGHTA and CDR2 as FQGNSA. CDR3 region: CASSLQASSGANVLTF. The CDR3 coding sequence is TGTGCCAGCAGCTTACAGGCAAGCTCTGGGGCCAACGTCCTGACTTTC.

The chain uses TRBV19 and TRBJ1-3; D remains unclear. CDR1 LNHDA and CDR2 SQIVND come from the germline V gene (reference sequence). V shed 1 base and J shed 5 bases, with 0 bases lying between them. This CDR3 comprises 11 residues. CDR3 nucleotides: TGTGCCAGTAGTATAGGAAACACCATATATTTT. Protein product: CASSIGNTIYF.

The chain recombines TRBV5-5 with TRBJ1-4; D remains unclear. V shed 4 bases and J shed 7 bases, with 8 bases lying between them. Germline V gene data show CDR1 as SGHKS and CDR2 as YYEKEE (reference sequence). This CDR3 spans 12 amino acids. CDR3 sequence (DNA): TGTGCCAGCAGCCTAAGACCTGAAAAACTGTTTTTT. Protein product: CASSLRPEKLFF. The full variable domain, its missing parts supplied by reference TRBV5-5 and TRBJ1-4, is DAGVTQSPTHLIKTRGQQVTLRCSPISGHKSVSWYQQVLGQGPQFIFQYYEKEERGRGNFPDRFSARQFPNYSSELNVNALLLGDSALYLCASSLRPEKLFFGSGTQLSVL.

The chain is built from TRBV28 and TRBJ1-2; D remains ambiguous. CDR1 is MDHEN and CDR2 is SYDVKM in the germline V gene. The CDR3 length is 13 residues. V was clipped by 3 bases and J by 8 bases, with 13 bases between them. The CDR3, as DNA: TGTGCCAGCAGTTTCCCGGGGTTGGCCGGCTACACCTTC. Protein product: CASSFPGLAGYTF.

This clone occurred once. This chain uses TRBV3-1 (or the pseudogene TRBV3-2) with TRBJ1-2, with 10 bases fitting TRBD1. The germline CDR1 and CDR2 sequences are LGHDT and YNNKEL (reference sequence). The CDR3 is made up of 15 amino acids. The trim removed 2 bases at V and 6 bases at J, leaving 6 bases unmatched. CDR3 protein: CASSQRTGGWDGYTF. The DNA for the CDR3 is TGTGCCAGCAGCCAACGGACAGGGGGGTGGGATGGCTACACCTTC.

This sequence joins TRBV7-2 and TRBJ1-6, with D unresolved. The CDR3 length is 17 residues. The germline V and J ends were trimmed by 0 bases and 2 bases, with 11 bases remaining between them. The germline V gene encodes CDR1 SGHTA and CDR2 FQGNSA. CDR3 sequence (DNA): TGTGCCAGCAGCTTAGCTTCGAGGGAGGCCTATAATTCACCCCTCCACTTT. It is translated as CASSLASREAYNSPLHF. The complete variable domain, with remaining parts taken from reference TRBV7-2 and TRBJ1-6, reads GAGVSQSPSNKVTEKGKDVELRCDPISGHTALYWYRQSLGQGLEFLIYFQGNSAPDKSGLPSDRFSAERTGGSVSTLTIQRTQQEDSAVYLCASSLASREAYNSPLHFGNGTRLTVT.

In its sample, this clone was seen a few times. The J gene is TRBJ2-2, the V gene TRBV15; D is possibly TRBD2 (7 bases). Germline values: CDR1 LNHNV, CDR2 YYDKDF (reference sequence). The CDR3 spans 15 residues. Trimming took 0 bases from V and 4 from J, leaving 9 bases between them. CDR3 nucleotides: TGTGCCACCAGCAGAGATAGGGGGGGCACCGGGGAGCTGTTTTTT. It is translated as CATSRDRGGTGELFF.